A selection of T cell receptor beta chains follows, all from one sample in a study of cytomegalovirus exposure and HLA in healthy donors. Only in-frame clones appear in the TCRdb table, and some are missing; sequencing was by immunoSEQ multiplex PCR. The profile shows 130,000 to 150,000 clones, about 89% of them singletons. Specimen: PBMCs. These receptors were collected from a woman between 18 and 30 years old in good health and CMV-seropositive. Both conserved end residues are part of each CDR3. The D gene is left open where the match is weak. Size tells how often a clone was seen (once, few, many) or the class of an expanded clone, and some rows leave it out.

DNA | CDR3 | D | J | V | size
TGTGCCAGCAGCCGGGACTATAACTATGGCTACACCTTC | CASSRDYNYGYTF | NA | TRBJ1-2 | TRBV25-1 | NA
TGTGCCAGCAGTCCGGTCCCGAATAACTATGGCTACACCTTC | CASSPVPNNYGYTF | NA | TRBJ1-2 | TRBV27 | NA
TGTGCCAGCAGGAGGACTAGCGGGGCCAATGAGCAGTTCTTC | CASRRTSGANEQFF | TRBD2 | TRBJ2-1 | TRBV6-1 | NA
TGTGCCACAACCTGGGACAGTAGCAATCAGCCCCAGCATTTT | CATTWDSSNQPQHF | TRBD1 | TRBJ1-5 | TRBV6-1 | NA
TGTGCCAGCAGCTTAGCAGGTTTCGATGAGCAGTTCTTC | CASSLAGFDEQFF | NA | TRBJ2-1 | TRBV11-3 | NA
TGTGCCAGCAGTGAAGCGAGGATTTATACGCAGTATTTT | CASSEARIYTQYF | NA | TRBJ2-3 | TRBV2 | NA
TGTGCCAGCAGCCCCTCGGCAGGGGCCGGCGGCTACACCTTC | CASSPSAGAGGYTF | NA | TRBJ1-2 | TRBV6-9 | NA
TGTGCCAGCAGTGGGCTAGTCAACACCGGGGAGCTGTTTTTT | CASSGLVNTGELFF | NA | TRBJ2-2 | TRBV2 | NA
TGTGCCAGCAGCGTAGGGACAGCCGGATACGCCATATATTTT | CASSVGTAGYAIYF | NA | TRBJ1-3 | TRBV9 | NA
TGTGCCAGCAGCTTAGGTCTGGCAGAAGGCTACACCTTC | CASSLGLAEGYTF | NA | TRBJ1-2 | TRBV7-2 | NA
TGCGCCAGCAGTGTTGGACAGGGCTTCCACGAGCAGTACTTC | CASSVGQGFHEQYF | TRBD1 | TRBJ2-7 | TRBV10-1 | NA
TGTGCCAGCAGTGAGGCTAGCGGGGGGGAGACCCAGTACTTC | CASSEASGGETQYF | TRBD2 | TRBJ2-5 | TRBV2 | NA
TGTGCCAGCAGTGACGATAGGGGCACCGGGGAGCTGTTTTTT | CASSDDRGTGELFF | NA | TRBJ2-2 | TRBV28 | many
TGTGCCAGCAGTTTAGTGGGACTCACAGATACGCAGTATTTT | CASSLVGLTDTQYF | NA | TRBJ2-3 | TRBV27 | NA
TGTGCCAGCAGTTATGTTTGGACGGGGAGGAAAGACGAGCAGTACTTC | CASSYVWTGRKDEQYF | NA | TRBJ2-7 | TRBV6-5 | NA